The rows below give T cell receptor beta chains drawn from one sample of a study of PD-L1 blockade in urothelial cancer. Data came from immunoSEQ multiplex PCR; TCRdb stores just in-frame clones and leaves some out. Altogether tens of thousands of clones are present, about four fifths being singletons, with the ten largest covering roughly 4%. The sample in question was PBMCs, obtained around atezolizumab (anti-PD-L1) treatment. The receptors were sampled from a man in his sixties or seventies with urothelial cancer. Each CDR3 is given with its conserved first and last residue. A D gene is named only where the DNA matches it firmly. Some rows have no size entry. The others give once, few or many, or a class for an expanded clone.

once	TRBD2	TRBJ2-2	TRBV5-1	TGCGCCAGCAGCTTGACTAGCGGGTTAACCGGGGAGCTGTTTTTT	CASSLTSGLTGELFF
-	TRBD1	TRBJ2-3	TRBV11-2	TGTGCCAGCAGCTTTAGTTACGGGACAGGGTCGGTAGATACGCAGTATTTT	CASSFSYGTGSVDTQYF
-	TRBD2	TRBJ2-3	TRBV6-1	TGTGCCAGCAGCCCACTAGCGGGAGGATCAGATACGCAGTATTTT	CASSPLAGGSDTQYF
-	TRBD2	TRBJ2-3	TRBV28	TGTGCCAGCAGTTCCACTAGGCGGGAGGGTCTAGATACGCAGTATTTT	CASSSTRREGLDTQYF
-	TRBD1	TRBJ2-7	TRBV18	TGTGCCAGCTCACGAGAGACAGGGGGCGAGTTCGAGCAGTACTTC	CASSRETGGEFEQYF
few	TRBD2	TRBJ2-1	TRBV29-1	TGCAGCGTTGATAGCGGGAGGGGCTACAATGAGCAGTTCTTC	CSVDSGRGYNEQFF
-	-	TRBJ2-2	TRBV28	TGTGCCAGCAGTTTATTTGATGGCGGGACCACCGGGGAGCTGTTTTTT	CASSLFDGGTTGELFF
once	-	TRBJ2-1	TRBV5-6	TGTGCCAGCAGCTCGAGCGGGCTGCTCTCCTACAATGAGCAGTTCTTC	CASSSSGLLSYNEQFF
-	TRBD1	TRBJ1-1	TRBV5-6	TGTGCCAGCAGCTTCGGACAGGGGAACACTGAAGCTTTCTTT	CASSFGQGNTEAFF
-	TRBD1	TRBJ2-2	TRBV11-3	TGTGCCAGCAGCCCCGGGACAGGGAACACCGGGGAGCTGTTTTTT	CASSPGTGNTGELFF
few	TRBD1	TRBJ2-7	TRBV11-1	TGTGCCAGCAGCTGGACAGGGACAGGCACCTACGAGCAGTACTTC	CASSWTGTGTYEQYF
once	-	TRBJ1-1	TRBV29-1	TGCAGCGTGAGGGTTGGGGGGGCAATGAACACTGAAGCTTTCTTT	CSVRVGGAMNTEAFF
few	-	TRBJ1-1	TRBV28	TGTGCCAGCAACGAGTGGGGGCAGGACACTGAAGCTTTCTTT	CASNEWGQDTEAFF
-	-	TRBJ1-1	TRBV7-9	TGTGCCAGCGTTTCAACAGGGAACACTGAAGCTTTCTTT	CASVSTGNTEAFF
-	TRBD2	TRBJ2-7	TRBV28	TGTGCCAGCGGGGGGCGGGAGGGGAGCCGTTACGAGCAGTACTTC	CASGGREGSRYEQYF
-	-	TRBJ1-1	TRBV30	TGTGCCTGGAGTGTGGGGGCTGGAACTGAAGCTTTCTTT	CAWSVGAGTEAFF
-	TRBD2	TRBJ2-5	TRBV5-1	TGCGCCAGCAGCCCCCGCGGGGCGGGAGTGAGGGAGACCCAGTACTTC	CASSPRGAGVRETQYF
-	TRBD1	TRBJ1-2	TRBV6-6	TGTGCCAGCAGCTCGACAGGGGAAGGTGGCTACACCTTC	CASSSTGEGGYTF
-	-	TRBJ2-7	TRBV7-7	TGTGCTAGCAGCTTAGGGGGTCGAGGGAGCGAGCAGTACTTC	CASSLGGRGSEQYF
medium-sized	-	TRBJ2-5	TRBV7-9	TGTGCCAGCAGCTCTGCTAGCGCTCAAGAGACCCAGTACTTC	CASSSASAQETQYF
-	-	TRBJ1-3	TRBV19	TGTGCCAGTAACGCCTTGGGCCCGGCCGGCACCATATATTTT	CASNALGPAGTIYF
once	-	TRBJ1-4	TRBV30	TGTGCCTGCCAGGGAGGAACTAATGAAAAACTGTTTTTT	CACQGGTNEKLFF
-	TRBD2	TRBJ2-5	TRBV5-1	TGCGCCAGCAGCTTGTATAGCGGGAGCACGGAGACCCAGTACTTC	CASSLYSGSTETQYF
-	TRBD1	TRBJ2-7	TRBV18	TGTGCCAGCTCACCACGCGACAGGGACCCGAGGGACGAGCAGTACTTC	CASSPRDRDPRDEQYF
-	-	TRBJ2-1	TRBV5-4	TGTGCCAGCAGCTTCGGGACTGGATGGGAGCAGTTCTTC	CASSFGTGWEQFF